What follows describes a single T cell receptor beta chain. The entry originates in a study of T cells in tuberculosis. About the study: T cells were selected with CD1B tetramers loaded with glucose monomycolate.

With 2 bases clipped from V and 10 bases from J, the junction kept 6 bases outside the gene matches. The CDR3 is 14 amino acids. The germline gives CDR1 MNHNS, CDR2 SASEGT. After thawing and overnight rest, PBMC were stained with GMM-loaded CD1B tetramer, viability dye and anti-CD3 for sorting. CD1B tetramers were loaded with Rhodococcus equi-derived C32 glucose monomycolate. Study results and caveats: Low-affinity CD1B-GMM tetramer-binding T cells may have been missed.

No alpha-beta pairing information exists for these sequences. Method: immunoSEQ multiplex PCR; TCRdb's copy keeps in-frame clones and lacks some. The profile shows tens of thousands of clones, roughly 88% of them singletons. This TCR came from an adult woman with latent tuberculosis. Material for sequencing was CD1b-GMM tetramer-negative cells sorted from PBMCs. The gene calls are TRBV6-1 and TRBJ1-1; 11 positions agree with TRBD1. The CDR3 DNA follows: TGTGCCAGCAGTGAACATGGGACAGGGGGTTCAGCTTTCTTT. Translation gives CASSEHGTGGSAFF.